The clone carrying this T cell receptor (beta chain) has more than one count but fewer than ten. The antigen remains undetermined. Regions amplified from RNA transcripts were the TCR beta CDR3 regions. HTBI primers were used for first-round RT-PCR of the TCR CDR3. Each CDR3 protein gets one entry after TCRdb re-called the multiplex PCR reads with MiXCR. The table shows over 500,000 distinct CDR3 sequences, with 15% to 20% occurring only once. This sample was taken from a study of T cells in Graves' hyperthyroidism and ophthalmopathy. About the research overall: Peripheral blood draws took place at initial diagnosis, ahead of any treatment.

Among ophthalmopathy patients, the Clinical Activity Score reached at least 3, the NOSPECS grade reached at least 4, and duration remained under 3 months. Germline CDR1 SGHVS, CDR2 FQNEAQ. The CDR3 is made up of 15 amino acids. The ends were cut back, 4 bases at V and 0 bases at J, with 12 bases in the middle. Study-wide findings and caveats: The model made its ophthalmopathy prediction, and onset followed a median 6.5 months later. Blood shared most expanded thyroid clonotypes above 0.001.

What was sequenced was blood. The clonotype comes from a woman aged 18-30 years with Graves' ophthalmopathy. This sequence joins TRBV7-8 and TRBJ2-5; D unresolved. The CDR3 sequence: CASSSAASNQETQYF. CDR3 DNA sequence: TGTGCCAGCAGCTCGGCGGCTTCCAACCAAGAGACCCAGTACTTC.